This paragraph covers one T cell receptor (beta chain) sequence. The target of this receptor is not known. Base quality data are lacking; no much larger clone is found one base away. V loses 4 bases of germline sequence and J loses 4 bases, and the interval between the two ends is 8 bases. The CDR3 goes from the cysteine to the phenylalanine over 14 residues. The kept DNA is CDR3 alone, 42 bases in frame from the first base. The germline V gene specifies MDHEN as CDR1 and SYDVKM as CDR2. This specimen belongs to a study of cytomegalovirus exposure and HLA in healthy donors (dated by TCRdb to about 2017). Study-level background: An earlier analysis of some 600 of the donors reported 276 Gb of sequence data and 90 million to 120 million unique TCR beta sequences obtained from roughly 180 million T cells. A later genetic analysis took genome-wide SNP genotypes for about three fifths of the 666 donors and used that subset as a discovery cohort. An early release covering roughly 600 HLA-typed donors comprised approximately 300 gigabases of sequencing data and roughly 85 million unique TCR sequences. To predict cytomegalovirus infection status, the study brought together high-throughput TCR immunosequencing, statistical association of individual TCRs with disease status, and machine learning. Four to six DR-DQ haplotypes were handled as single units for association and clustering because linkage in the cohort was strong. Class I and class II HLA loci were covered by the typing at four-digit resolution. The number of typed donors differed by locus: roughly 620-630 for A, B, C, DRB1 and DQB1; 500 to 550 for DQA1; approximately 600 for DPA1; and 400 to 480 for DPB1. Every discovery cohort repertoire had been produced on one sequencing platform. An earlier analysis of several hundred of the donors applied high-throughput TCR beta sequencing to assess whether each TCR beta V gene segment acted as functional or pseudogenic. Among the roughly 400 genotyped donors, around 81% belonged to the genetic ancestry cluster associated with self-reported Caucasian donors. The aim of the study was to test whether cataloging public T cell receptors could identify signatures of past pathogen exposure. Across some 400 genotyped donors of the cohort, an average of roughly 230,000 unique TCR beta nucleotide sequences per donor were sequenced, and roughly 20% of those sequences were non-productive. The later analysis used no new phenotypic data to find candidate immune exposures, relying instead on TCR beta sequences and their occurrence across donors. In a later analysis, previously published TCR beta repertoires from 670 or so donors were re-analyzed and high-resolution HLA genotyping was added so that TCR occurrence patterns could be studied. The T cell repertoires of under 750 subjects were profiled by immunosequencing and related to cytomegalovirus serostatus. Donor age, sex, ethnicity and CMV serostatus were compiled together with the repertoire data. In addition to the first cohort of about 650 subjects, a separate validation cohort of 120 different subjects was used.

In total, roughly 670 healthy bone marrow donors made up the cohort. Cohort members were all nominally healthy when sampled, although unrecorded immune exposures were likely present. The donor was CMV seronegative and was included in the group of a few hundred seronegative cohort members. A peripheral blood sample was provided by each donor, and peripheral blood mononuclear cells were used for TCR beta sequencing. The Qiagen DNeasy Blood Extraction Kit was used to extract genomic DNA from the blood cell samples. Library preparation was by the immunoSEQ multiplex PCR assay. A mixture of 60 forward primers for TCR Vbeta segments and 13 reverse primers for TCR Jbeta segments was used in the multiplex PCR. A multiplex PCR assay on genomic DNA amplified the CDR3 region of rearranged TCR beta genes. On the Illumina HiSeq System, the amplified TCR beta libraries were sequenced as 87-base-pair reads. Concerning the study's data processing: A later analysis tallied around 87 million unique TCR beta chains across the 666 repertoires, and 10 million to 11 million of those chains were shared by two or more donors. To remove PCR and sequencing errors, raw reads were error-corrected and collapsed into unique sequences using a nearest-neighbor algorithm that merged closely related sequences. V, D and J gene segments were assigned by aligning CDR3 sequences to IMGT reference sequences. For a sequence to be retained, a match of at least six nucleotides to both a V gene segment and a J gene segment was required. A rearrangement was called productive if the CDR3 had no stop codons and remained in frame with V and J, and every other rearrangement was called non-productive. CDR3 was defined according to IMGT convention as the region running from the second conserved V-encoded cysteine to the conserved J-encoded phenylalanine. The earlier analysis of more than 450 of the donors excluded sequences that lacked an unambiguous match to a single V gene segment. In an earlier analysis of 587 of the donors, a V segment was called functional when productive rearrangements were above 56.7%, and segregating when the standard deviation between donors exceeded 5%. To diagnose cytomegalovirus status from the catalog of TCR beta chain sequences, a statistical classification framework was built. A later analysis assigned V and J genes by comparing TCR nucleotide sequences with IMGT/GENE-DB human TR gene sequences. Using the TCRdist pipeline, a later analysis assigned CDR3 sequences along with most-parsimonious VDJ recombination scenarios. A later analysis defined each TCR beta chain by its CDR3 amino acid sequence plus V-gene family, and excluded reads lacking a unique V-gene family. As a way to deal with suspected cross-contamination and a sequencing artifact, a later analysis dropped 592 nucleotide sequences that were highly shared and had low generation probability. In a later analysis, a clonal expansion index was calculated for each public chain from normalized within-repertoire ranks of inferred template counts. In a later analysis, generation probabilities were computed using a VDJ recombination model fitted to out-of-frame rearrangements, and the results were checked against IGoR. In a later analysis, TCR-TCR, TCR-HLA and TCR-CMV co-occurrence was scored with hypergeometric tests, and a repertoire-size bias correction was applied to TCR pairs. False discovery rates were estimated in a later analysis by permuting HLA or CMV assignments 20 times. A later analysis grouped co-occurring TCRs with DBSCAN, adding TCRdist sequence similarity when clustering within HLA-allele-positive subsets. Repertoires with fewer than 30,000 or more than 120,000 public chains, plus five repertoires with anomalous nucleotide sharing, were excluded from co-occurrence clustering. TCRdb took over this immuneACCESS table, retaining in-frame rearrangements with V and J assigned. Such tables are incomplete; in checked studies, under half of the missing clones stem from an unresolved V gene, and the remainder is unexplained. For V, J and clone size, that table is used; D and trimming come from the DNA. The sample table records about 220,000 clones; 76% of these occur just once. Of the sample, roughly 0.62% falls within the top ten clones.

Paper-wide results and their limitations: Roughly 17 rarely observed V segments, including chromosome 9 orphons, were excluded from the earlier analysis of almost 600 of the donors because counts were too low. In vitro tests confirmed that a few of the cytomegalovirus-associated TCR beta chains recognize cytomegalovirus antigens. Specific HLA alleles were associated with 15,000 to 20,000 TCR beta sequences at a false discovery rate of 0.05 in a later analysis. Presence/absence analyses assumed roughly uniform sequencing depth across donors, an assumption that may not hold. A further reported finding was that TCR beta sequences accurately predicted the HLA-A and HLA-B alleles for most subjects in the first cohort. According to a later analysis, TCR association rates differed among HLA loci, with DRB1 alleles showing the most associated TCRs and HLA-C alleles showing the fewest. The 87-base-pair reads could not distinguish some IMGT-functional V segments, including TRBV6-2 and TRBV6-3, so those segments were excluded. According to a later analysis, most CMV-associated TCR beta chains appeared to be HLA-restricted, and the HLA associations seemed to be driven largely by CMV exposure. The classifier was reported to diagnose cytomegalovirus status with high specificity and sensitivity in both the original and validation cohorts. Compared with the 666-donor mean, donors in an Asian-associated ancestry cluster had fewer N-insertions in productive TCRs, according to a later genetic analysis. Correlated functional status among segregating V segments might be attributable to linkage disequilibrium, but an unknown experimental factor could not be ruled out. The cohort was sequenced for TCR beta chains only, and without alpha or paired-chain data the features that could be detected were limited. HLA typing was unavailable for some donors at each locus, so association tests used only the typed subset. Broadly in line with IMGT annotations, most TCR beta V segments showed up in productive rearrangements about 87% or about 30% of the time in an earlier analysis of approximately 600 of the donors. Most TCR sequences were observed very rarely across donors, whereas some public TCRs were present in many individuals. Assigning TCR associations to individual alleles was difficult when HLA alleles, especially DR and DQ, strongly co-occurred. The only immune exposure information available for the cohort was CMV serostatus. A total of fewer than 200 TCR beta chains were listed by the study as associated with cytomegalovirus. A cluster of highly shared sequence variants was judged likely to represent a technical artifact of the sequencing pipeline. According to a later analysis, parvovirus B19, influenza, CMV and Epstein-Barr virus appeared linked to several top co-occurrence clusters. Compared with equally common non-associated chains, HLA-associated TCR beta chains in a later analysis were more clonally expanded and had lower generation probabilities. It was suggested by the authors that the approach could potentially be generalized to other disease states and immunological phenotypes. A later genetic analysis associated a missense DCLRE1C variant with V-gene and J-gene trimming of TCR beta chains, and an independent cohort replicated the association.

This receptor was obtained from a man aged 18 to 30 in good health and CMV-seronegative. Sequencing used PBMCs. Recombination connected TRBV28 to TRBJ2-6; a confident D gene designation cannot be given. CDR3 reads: CASSSPFGANVLTF. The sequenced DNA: TGTGCCAGCAGTTCCCCGTTCGGGGCCAACGTCCTGACTTTC.